A single sample gave rise to the 26 T cell receptor beta chains below, sequenced in a study of T-cell memory formation after mild COVID-19. TCRdb used MiXCR to reprocess the 5' RACE reads, holding one entry per CDR3 protein. The table has some 210,000 distinct CDR3 sequences, roughly a tenth seen once. The specimen was PBMCs or a T cell subset sorted from them (not recorded which). The receptors originated from a man younger than 35 who had mild COVID-19 (a few samples of this study predate the infection). Cell type and time point are not known.

This clonotype has more than one count but fewer than ten. The V and J genes are TRBV24-1 and TRBJ2-7, with 14 bases aligning to TRBD2. Per the germline V gene, CDR1 is KGHDR and CDR2 is SFDVKD. The CDR3 has 15 amino acids. V shed 3 bases, J shed 6 bases, and the junction held 3 bases outside the gene matches. DNA for the CDR3: TGTGCCACCAGTGATCCTGGACTAGCGGGGGGCGAGCAGTACGTC. Protein sequence: CATSDPGLAGGEQYV.

There are a few counts of this clonotype. V gene TRBV18 combines with J gene TRBJ1-2; 12 bases line up with TRBD1. The CDR3 has 16 residues. Germline CDR1 and CDR2: KGHSH and LQKENI. With V trimmed by 1 base and J by 3 bases, 3 bases remained unmatched. CDR3 region: CASSPQGTGGYYGYTF. The CDR3, as DNA: TGTGCCAGCTCACCACAGGGGACAGGGGGCTACTATGGCTACACCTTC.

The chain joins TRBV6-6 to TRBJ1-1; tentatively, D is TRBD1 (5 bases). CDR3 length: 15 amino acids. Between the trimmed V and J ends, which lost 0 bases and 0 bases, there was a span of 8 bases. Germline CDR1 MNHNY, CDR2 SVGAGI (reference sequence). In DNA form, the CDR3 reads TGTGCCAGCAGTTACTCACAGGTCATGAACACTGAAGCTTTCTTT. It translates to CASSYSQVMNTEAFF.

This clonotype showed up just a few times. The CDR3 region is CASSLRASGISYEQYF. The CDR3 DNA sequence: TGTGCCAGCAGCTTGAGGGCTAGCGGGATATCCTACGAGCAGTACTTC. This chain links TRBV5-5 with TRBJ2-7; 9 bases are a match to TRBD2. From germline, CDR1 is SGHKS and CDR2 YYEKEE (reference sequence). The CDR3 has 16 amino acids. V shed 1 base and J 1 base; nucleotides not matched to a gene: 6.

In DNA, the CDR3 is TGCAGTGCTAGGACGGGGGTTGGTCGAGAGACCCAGTACTTC. This codes for CSARTGVGRETQYF. The chain carries TRBV20-1 and TRBJ2-5, with TRBD2 as a possible D gene (6 bases). This CDR3 spans 14 amino acids. V was trimmed by 3 bases and J by 4 bases, leaving 15 bases between them. Germline CDR1 reads DFQATT; CDR2 reads SNEGSKA (reference sequence).

A word on this clonotype: A junction end diverges from the germline sequence, so it may reflect a read error. This chain joins TRBV20-1 and TRBJ1-1; D is possibly TRBD1 (5 bases). In germline, CDR1 is DFQATT, CDR2 SNEGSKA (reference sequence). The CDR3 length is 12 residues. The CDR3 reads CSAGDRNTEAFF. The DNA for the CDR3 is TGCAGTGCTGGAGACAGGAACACTGAAGCTTTCTTT.

This clonotype showed up many times. The rearrangement links TRBV12-3 or TRBV12-4 to TRBJ1-5; TRBD1 matches at 9 bases. The CDR3 runs 16 residues. V lost 2 bases to trimming and J lost 7 bases; unmatched junction nucleotides: 9. The CDR3: CASSLPGQGRGQPQHF. The CDR3 region has the DNA TGTGCCAGCAGTTTACCGGGACAGGGCCGGGGCCAGCCCCAGCATTTT.

This clonotype has just a few counts. The chain carries TRBV27 and TRBJ1-4; TRBD1 matches 8 bases. CDR1 and CDR2 (germline): MNHEY, SMNVEV (reference sequence). The CDR3 is 15 residues long. V gave up 5 bases and J gave up 4 bases; unmatched junction bases: 6. The CDR3 DNA reads TGTGCCAGCAGTCGTGACAGGGGAAATAATGAAAAACTGTTTTTT. Amino acid sequence: CASSRDRGNNEKLFF.

This clonotype was picked up one time. The CDR3 bases are TGTGCCAGCAGCACGCGGCGTGGGGCGGAGAACTATGGCTACACCTTC. Translated, it gives CASSTRRGAENYGYTF. The V call is TRBV7-2, the J call TRBJ1-2, with D maybe TRBD1 (5 bases). This CDR3 contains 16 residues. Trimming shortened V by 5 bases and J by 2 bases, and 18 bases separated the two germline ends. Germline CDR1 reads SGHTA; CDR2 reads FQGNSA.

The rearrangement uses TRBV11-2 and TRBJ2-1; the D call may be TRBD1 or TRBD2 (6 bases each). CDR3 size: 16 residues. Germline V gene sequence: CDR1 SGHAT, CDR2 FQNNGV. Trimming pared 2 bases from V and 1 base from J, leaving 12 bases between. The chain's CDR3 is CASSLRGDPSYNEQFF. The CDR3 DNA reads as TGTGCCAGCAGCTTAAGGGGGGACCCGTCCTACAATGAGCAGTTCTTC. The variable domain in full, completed from reference TRBV11-2 and TRBJ2-1, reads EAGVAQSPRYKIIEKRQSVAFWCNPISGHATLYWYQQILGQGPKLLIQFQNNGVVDDSQLPKDRFSAERLKGVDSTLKIQPAKLEDSAVYLCASSLRGDPSYNEQFFGPGTRLTVL.

This clonotype was detected a few times. The genes are TRBV29-1 and TRBJ1-5; D is unresolved. CDR3 size: 13 residues. With 4 bases removed from V and 0 bases from J, the gap between germline ends came to 7 bases. Germline V lookup: CDR1 SQVTM, CDR2 ANQGSEA. CDR3 sequence: CSVAAVSNQPQHF. CDR3 DNA: TGCAGCGTTGCCGCAGTTAGCAATCAGCCCCAGCATTTT.

This chain connects TRBV27 to TRBJ1-6; D not certain. The CDR3 contains 14 residues. The V and J ends lost 2 bases and 8 bases respectively, with 10 bases between them. Germline lookup yields CDR1 MNHEY and CDR2 SMNVEV (reference sequence). In DNA form, the CDR3 reads TGTGCCAGCAGTTTAGAGGGTCTGGATTCACCCCTCCACTTT. Its protein is CASSLEGLDSPLHF.

This sequence joins TRBV30 and TRBJ2-7, with D tentatively TRBD1 or TRBD2 (5 bases each). V dropped 1 base and J dropped 5 bases, with 9 bases sitting between them. The germline V gene encodes CDR1 GTSNPN and CDR2 SVGIG (reference sequence). CDR3 length: 12 amino acids. CDR3 nucleotides: TGTGCCTGGAGTGGTCCGGGGCACGAGCAGTACTTC. It specifies CAWSGPGHEQYF.

This clonotype was detected only once. The rearrangement uses TRBV5-1 and TRBJ2-3, with 12 bases aligning to TRBD2. The CDR3 loop spans 17 amino acids. Per germline, CDR1 SGHRS and CDR2 YFSETQ. Trimming took 8 bases from V and 2 from J; bases not matched to a gene: 12. This chain's CDR3 is CARSTTGTSGSTDTQYF. In nucleotides, the CDR3 is TGCGCCAGATCTACTACCGGGACTAGCGGGTCCACAGATACGCAGTATTTT.

In its sample, this clonotype was seen a few times. The chain links TRBV20-1 to TRBJ1-2; the D gene is possibly TRBD1 (5 bases). The germline V gene has CDR1 DFQATT and CDR2 SNEGSKA (reference sequence). CDR3 size: 11 residues. Trimming removed 3 bases at V and 4 bases at J, with 6 bases between. The CDR3 protein is CSASRGYGYTF. Written as DNA, the CDR3 is TGCAGTGCTAGTAGGGGCTATGGCTACACCTTC.

This clonotype has just a few counts. J is TRBJ2-7 and V is TRBV20-1, with TRBD1 matching 8 bases. This CDR3 is 14 amino acids long. Germline CDR1 reads DFQATT; CDR2 reads SNEGSKA (reference sequence). Trimming took 4 bases from V and 4 from J; bases not matched to a gene: 9. The CDR3 DNA reads as TGCAGTGCTATTCGGGACAGGTCAGGGTACGAGCAGTACTTC. Translation gives CSAIRDRSGYEQYF.

The CDR3 sequence: CATSPGRNYSNQPQHF. The CDR3 DNA follows: TGTGCCACCTCCCCAGGACGGAACTATAGCAATCAGCCCCAGCATTTT. The chain joins TRBV7-4 to TRBJ1-5, with D unresolved. Germline CDR1 reads SGHVT; CDR2 reads SQSDAQ. CDR3 size: 16 residues. The germline V and J ends were trimmed by 10 bases and 0 bases, with 19 bases remaining between them.

This clonotype has more than one count but fewer than ten. For the CDR3, the DNA is TGTGCCATCAGCCAACGCAGGGCGGTATCTGGAAACACCATATATTTT. It specifies CAISQRRAVSGNTIYF. This chain connects TRBV10-3 to TRBJ1-3, with D possibly matching TRBD1 (5 bases). V lost 6 bases, J lost 1 base, and 16 bases lay in between. This CDR3 comprises 16 residues. CDR1 is ENHRY, CDR2 SYGVKD, per germline.

This clonotype was detected a few times. The gene calls are TRBV6-5 and TRBJ1-2, with 10 bases that match TRBD1. V lost 0 bases and J lost 3; bases outside the gene matches: 1. The CDR3 length is 15 residues. Germline assignment: CDR1 MNHEY and CDR2 SVGAGI. The CDR3 DNA sequence: TGTGCCAGCAGTTACTCCGGGACAGGGGACTATGGCTACACCTTC. Translated, it gives CASSYSGTGDYGYTF.

This clonotype has just one count. The rearrangement joins TRBV4-3 to TRBJ2-1; 7 positions match TRBD1. V trimming: 4 bases; J trimming: 4 bases; junction bases outside the gene matches: 19. Germline V lookup: CDR1 LGHNA, CDR2 YSLEER. This CDR3 region has 19 residues. In DNA, the CDR3 is TGCGCCAGCAGCCGAGACAGGGACCTCTTGAGTTTCACATACAATGAGCAGTTCTTC. Protein product: CASSRDRDLLSFTYNEQFF.

The chain carries TRBV9 and TRBJ2-2; TRBD1 aligns across 8 bases. The V gene's germline CDR1 is SGDLS and CDR2 YYNGEE. The V segment lost 1 base and the J segment 6 bases; nucleotides outside the gene matches: 2. CDR3 size: 14 residues. CDR3 region: CASSVLQGAGELFF. DNA for the CDR3: TGTGCCAGCAGCGTACTACAGGGGGCCGGGGAGCTGTTTTTT.

This clonotype was seen at least ten times. V gene TRBV3-1 combines with J gene TRBJ1-5; a weak D match, TRBD1 (5 bases). CDR1 is LGHDT and CDR2 is YNNKEL in the germline V gene (reference sequence). CDR3 length equals 15 residues. V lost 3 bases, J lost 0 bases, and 9 bases lay in between. CDR3 in amino acids: CASSQGHDSNQPQHF. CDR3 coding DNA: TGTGCCAGCAGCCAGGGGCATGATAGCAATCAGCCCCAGCATTTT. Supplemented by reference TRBV3-1 and TRBJ1-5, the full variable domain reads DTAVSQTPKYLVTQMGNDKSIKCEQNLGHDTMYWYKQDSKKFLKIMFSYNNKELIINETVPNRFSPKSPDKAHLNLHINSLELGDSAVYFCASSQGHDSNQPQHFGDGTRLSIL.

Concerning this clonotype: The junction departs from germline at one end; a sequencing error may be responsible. The genes are TRBV20-1 and TRBJ2-7; D possibly corresponds to TRBD1 (6 bases). Per germline, CDR1 DFQATT and CDR2 SNEGSKA (reference sequence). This CDR3 has 14 residues. The CDR3 is CSARDRRGRYEQYF. The CDR3 bases are TGCAGTGCTAGAGATCGCAGGGGTCGGTACGAGCAGTATTTC.

The chain has TRBV5-6 and TRBJ1-2; the match to TRBD1 covers 7 bases. Germline V gene lookup returns CDR1 SGHDT and CDR2 YYEEEE. Trimming removed 7 bases from V and 5 bases from J; junction bases left unmatched: 11. The CDR3 is made up of 14 amino acids. CDR3 in amino acids: CASFEGRGSYGYTF. The CDR3 bases are TGTGCCAGCTTCGAAGGCAGGGGGAGTTATGGCTACACCTTC.

This clonotype was seen a few times. V usage is TRBV7-2 and J usage is TRBJ1-4, with 8 bases that match TRBD1. The CDR3 is 16 amino acids. Germline lookup yields CDR1 SGHTA and CDR2 FQGNSA. The V gene end was trimmed by 0 bases and the J gene end by 5 bases; junction bases not matched to a gene: 5. CDR3 coding DNA: TGTGCCAGCAGCTTAGCAGGGACAGGAATAAATGAAAAACTGTTTTTT. Protein sequence: CASSLAGTGINEKLFF.

This chain uses TRBV20-1 with TRBJ2-4; 9 positions agree with TRBD1. The CDR3 is 14 amino acids. The V gene end was trimmed by 6 bases and the J gene end by 8 bases; junction bases not matched to a gene: 11. From germline, CDR1 is DFQATT and CDR2 SNEGSKA (reference sequence). In DNA form, the CDR3 reads TGCAGTGCACCCCCGGGACAGGGTGGGGACATTCAGTACTTC. Amino acid sequence: CSAPPGQGGDIQYF.